The clone carrying this T cell receptor (beta chain) occurred a few times. The data originate from a study of CD8+ T cells in alopecia areata. As to treatment: oral pan-JAK inhibitor, 5-10 mg twice daily. The ends were cut back, 6 bases at V and 2 bases at J, with 9 bases in the middle. The CDR3 runs to 13 residues. The V gene's germline CDR1 is SNHLY and CDR2 FYNNEI. It was cDNA, reverse transcribed from extracted RNA, that served as the sequencing template. Measured with immunoSEQ multiplex PCR; TCRdb has only the in-frame clones, and not every one. The data show around 300,000 clones, with 50% to 75% seen just once and 0.75% to 0.95% held by the top ten.

This chain links TRBV2 with TRBJ2-3, with D unresolved. Here the sequenced sample was CD4+ T cells sorted from blood, taken around week 54, from a patient treated with tofacitinib. The TCR originated in a human donor with alopecia areata. Here the CDR3 reads CASRPTPTDTQYF. The CDR3 DNA reads TGTGCCAGCAGGCCGACCCCCACAGATACGCAGTATTTT.